These 8 T cell receptor beta chains share one sample of origin, sequenced in a study of cytomegalovirus exposure and HLA in healthy donors. Amplification used 60 Vbeta primers and 13 Jbeta primers. Generated by immunoSEQ multiplex PCR, the TCRdb table keeps only in-frame clones and is missing some. The table includes about 110,000 clones, 77% detected once. Sequencing was done on a sample of PBMCs. The source is a woman in her forties in good health and CMV-seropositive.

The chain joins TRBV25-1 to TRBJ2-2, with no clear D. Trimming removed 7 bases from V and 6 bases from J, with 9 bases in between. Germline loops: CDR1 MGHDK, CDR2 SYGVNS. The CDR3 runs 12 residues. In nucleotides, the CDR3 is TGTGCCAGCACCCTATCACCCGGGGAGCTGTTTTTT. It yields the protein CASTLSPGELFF.

The V call is TRBV4-1, the J call TRBJ2-3; D is uncertain. The CDR3 is 15 residues long. Germline assignment: CDR1 MGHRA and CDR2 YSYEKL. The germline V and J ends were trimmed by 3 bases and 2 bases, with 12 bases remaining between them. Written as DNA, the CDR3 is TGCGCCAGCAGCCATCTAGTTACCCTCACAGATACGCAGTATTTT. The encoded protein is CASSHLVTLTDTQYF.

The gene calls are TRBV27 and TRBJ2-3, with 7 bases aligning to TRBD2. J was trimmed by 0 bases and V by 7 bases; bases with no gene match: 4. CDR1 and CDR2 from the germline V gene are MNHEY and SMNVEV (reference sequence). This CDR3 spans 14 amino acids. CDR3 coding DNA: TGTGCCAGCAACAGAGCGGGAAGCACAGATACGCAGTATTTT. As protein: CASNRAGSTDTQYF.

V usage is TRBV7-2 and J usage is TRBJ1-2; TRBD1 matches 11 bases. The CDR3 loop spans 17 amino acids. The J segment lost 6 bases and the V segment lost 5 bases, leaving 14 bases of the junction unmatched. The V gene's germline CDR1 is SGHTA and CDR2 FQGNSA. The CDR3 DNA follows: TGTGCCAGCAGCCAGACCCTTCGACAGGACAGGGGGCATGGCTACACCTTC. The encoded protein is CASSQTLRQDRGHGYTF.

V is TRBV6-1 and J is TRBJ1-1; D possibly corresponds to TRBD1 (5 bases). Trimming pared 5 bases from V and 7 bases from J, leaving 11 bases between. The germline gives CDR1 MNHNS, CDR2 SASEGT. The length of the CDR3 is 12 residues. The chain's CDR3 is CASSTQGFEAFF. In DNA, the CDR3 is TGTGCCAGCAGTACTCAGGGCTTTGAAGCTTTCTTT.

The chain couples TRBV6-6 to TRBJ1-6; tentatively, D is TRBD1 (5 bases). The CDR3 length is 14 residues. V lost 1 base to trimming and J lost 9 bases, with 10 bases between them. Germline V gives CDR1 MNHNY, CDR2 SVGAGI (reference sequence). In DNA form, the CDR3 reads TGTGCCAGCAGTTACTTTGGCGACAGTTCACCCCTCCACTTT. Its translation: CASSYFGDSSPLHF.

The V and J genes are TRBV6-6 and TRBJ1-4; 7 bases are a match to TRBD1. Looked up from germline, CDR1 is MNHNY and CDR2 is SVGAGI (reference sequence). Trimming cost V 2 bases and J 4 bases; bases outside gene matches: 4. This CDR3 is built from 15 residues. The CDR3 DNA follows: TGTGCCAGCAGTTACCAGGGGGATTTTAATGAAAAACTGTTTTTT. Residues: CASSYQGDFNEKLFF.

In its sample, this clone was seen a few times. The chain links TRBV18 to TRBJ1-6; D unclear. V shed 3 bases and J shed 6 bases, with 12 bases lying between them. This CDR3 has 15 amino acids. In germline, CDR1 is KGHSH, CDR2 LQKENI. CDR3 sequence reads: CASSPGAPGNSPLHF. CDR3 nucleotide sequence: TGTGCCAGCTCACCCGGCGCTCCGGGTAATTCACCCCTCCACTTT.